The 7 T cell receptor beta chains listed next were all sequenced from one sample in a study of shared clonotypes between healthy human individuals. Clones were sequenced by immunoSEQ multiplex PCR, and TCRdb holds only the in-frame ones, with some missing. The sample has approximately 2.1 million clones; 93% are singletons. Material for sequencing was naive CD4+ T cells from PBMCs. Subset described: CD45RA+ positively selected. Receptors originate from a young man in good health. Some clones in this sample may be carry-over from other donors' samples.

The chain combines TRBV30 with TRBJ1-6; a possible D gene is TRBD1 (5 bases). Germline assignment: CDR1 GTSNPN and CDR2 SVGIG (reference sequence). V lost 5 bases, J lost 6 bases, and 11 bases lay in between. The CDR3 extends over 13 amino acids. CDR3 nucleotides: TGTGCCTGGGGCGTCGGGGGTAATTCACCCCTCCACTTT. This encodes CAWGVGGNSPLHF.

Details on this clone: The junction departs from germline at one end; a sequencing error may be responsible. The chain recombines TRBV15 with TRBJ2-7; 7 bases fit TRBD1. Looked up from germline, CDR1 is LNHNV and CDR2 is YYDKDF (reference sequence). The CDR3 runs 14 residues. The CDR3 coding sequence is TGTGCCACCAGCAGGGGGCAGGGGGATTACGGGCAGTACTTC. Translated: CATSRGQGDYGQYF.

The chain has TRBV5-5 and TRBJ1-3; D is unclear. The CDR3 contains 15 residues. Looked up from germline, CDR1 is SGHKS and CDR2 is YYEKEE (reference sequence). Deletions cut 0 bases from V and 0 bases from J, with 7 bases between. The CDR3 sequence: CASSLAAVSGNTIYF. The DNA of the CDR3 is TGTGCCAGCAGCTTGGCGGCAGTCTCTGGAAACACCATATATTTT.

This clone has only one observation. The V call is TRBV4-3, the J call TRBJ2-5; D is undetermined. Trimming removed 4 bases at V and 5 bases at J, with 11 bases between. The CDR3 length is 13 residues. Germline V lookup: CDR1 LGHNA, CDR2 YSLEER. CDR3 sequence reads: CASSLSLGETQYF. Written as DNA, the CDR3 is TGCGCCAGCAGCCTTAGCCTGGGGGAGACCCAGTACTTC.

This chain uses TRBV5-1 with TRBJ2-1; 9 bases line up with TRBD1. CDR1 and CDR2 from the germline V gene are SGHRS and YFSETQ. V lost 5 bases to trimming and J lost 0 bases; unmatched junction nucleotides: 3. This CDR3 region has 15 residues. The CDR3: CASRGTGSSYNEQFF. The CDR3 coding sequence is TGCGCCAGCAGAGGGACAGGGAGCTCCTACAATGAGCAGTTCTTC.

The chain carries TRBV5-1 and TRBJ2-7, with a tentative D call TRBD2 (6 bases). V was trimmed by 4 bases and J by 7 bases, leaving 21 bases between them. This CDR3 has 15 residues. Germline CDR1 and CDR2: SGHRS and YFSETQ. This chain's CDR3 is CASSRGGTEAGEQYF. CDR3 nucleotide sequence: TGCGCCAGCAGCCGTGGGGGGACTGAAGCTGGGGAGCAGTACTTC.

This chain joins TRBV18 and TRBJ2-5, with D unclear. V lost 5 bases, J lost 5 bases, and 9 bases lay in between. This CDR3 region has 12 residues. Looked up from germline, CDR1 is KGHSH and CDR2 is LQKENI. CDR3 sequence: CASSTSLETQYF. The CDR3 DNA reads TGTGCCAGCTCAACTTCCCTGGAGACCCAGTACTTC.